Below are 15 T cell receptor beta chains sequenced from a single sample in a study of shared T cell receptors in the human thymus. Profiled with immunoSEQ multiplex PCR; TCRdb holds only in-frame clones, not every one. The sample holds about 660,000 clones; around nine tenths are singletons and the top ten take approximately 0.01%. In addition, the sample was reused for a study of human thymus T cells.

Sequencing was carried out using thymocytes. These receptors were taken from a boy under two years old with a congenital heart defect.

The chain couples TRBV6-4 to TRBJ2-1, with 8 bases matching TRBD2. The CDR3 is 17 amino acids. V lost 3 bases and J lost 0; bases outside the gene matches: 7. Germline CDR1 MRHNA, CDR2 SNTAGT. CDR3 region: CASSELAETSSYNEQFF. For the CDR3, the DNA is TGTGCCAGCAGTGAACTAGCGGAGACTAGCTCCTACAATGAGCAGTTCTTC.

This chain uses TRBV28 with TRBJ2-7, with D perhaps TRBD2 (5 bases). The CDR3 spans 14 residues. Trimming removed 6 bases at V and 2 bases at J, with 14 bases between. Germline V gene sequence: CDR1 MDHEN, CDR2 SYDVKM. The DNA for the CDR3 is TGTGCCAGCAGGTGGACGTTGACTACCTACGAGCAGTACTTC. It is translated as CASRWTLTTYEQYF.

The chain couples TRBV7-2 to TRBJ2-5; 9 bases line up with TRBD1. TRBJ2-7 matches the DNA end more closely, so the J call is doubtful. Germline V lookup: CDR1 SGHTA, CDR2 FQGNSA. The CDR3 has 15 residues. The CDR3 DNA follows: TGTGCCAGCAGCACTTCGGGACAGGGACTCTACGAGCAGTACTTC. Amino acid sequence: CASSTSGQGLYEQYF.

The chain links TRBV28 to TRBJ1-5; the D is unclear. In germline, CDR1 is MDHEN, CDR2 SYDVKM. Trimming took 6 bases from V and 0 from J, leaving 9 bases between them. CDR3 length equals 14 residues. In DNA, the CDR3 is TGTGCCAGCAGCCAGACTCCTAGCAATCAGCCCCAGCATTTT. Its protein is CASSQTPSNQPQHF. Full variable domain (rest looked up from reference TRBV28 and TRBJ1-5): DVKVTQSSRYLVKRTGEKVFLECVQDMDHENMFWYRQDPGLGLRLIYFSYDVKMKEKGDIPEGYSVSREKKERFSLILESASTNQTSMYLCASSQTPSNQPQHFGDGTRLSIL.

V and J are TRBV19 and TRBJ2-1; 15 positions agree with TRBD2. The V gene end was trimmed by 5 bases and the J gene end by 6 bases; junction bases not matched to a gene: 8. CDR1 is LNHDA and CDR2 is SQIVND in the germline V gene (reference sequence). The length of the CDR3 is 17 residues. This CDR3 reads CASSPGLAGGYRNEQFF. The CDR3, as DNA: TGTGCCAGTAGTCCGGGACTAGCGGGAGGTTATCGCAATGAGCAGTTCTTC. Drawing the rest from reference TRBV19 and TRBJ2-1, the complete variable domain is DGGITQSPKYLFRKEGQNVTLSCEQNLNHDAMYWYRQDPGQGLRLIYYSQIVNDFQKGDIAEGYSVSREKKESFPLTVTSAQKNPTAFYLCASSPGLAGGYRNEQFFGPGTRLTVL.

The chain links TRBV30 to TRBJ1-1; D not resolved. Germline CDR1 and CDR2: GTSNPN and SVGIG (reference sequence). The CDR3 consists of 15 residues. The ends were cut back, 4 bases at V and 5 bases at J, with 20 bases in the middle. The chain's CDR3 is CAWTTEEAPGTEAFF. The CDR3 DNA reads as TGTGCCTGGACCACGGAAGAGGCCCCGGGGACTGAAGCTTTCTTT.

This chain uses TRBV5-1 with TRBJ2-1, with TRBD2 matching 7 bases. Germline CDR1 reads SGHRS; CDR2 reads YFSETQ. Trimming removed 2 bases from V and 4 bases from J; junction bases left unmatched: 12. The CDR3 is 17 residues long. In DNA, the CDR3 is TGCGCCAGCAGCTTCAATGCGCATCGAGCGGGGTACAATGAGCAGTTCTTC. It encodes CASSFNAHRAGYNEQFF.

This clone was detected once. V usage is TRBV6-1 and J usage is TRBJ2-5; the D gene is possibly TRBD2 (7 bases). V dropped 10 bases and J dropped 3 bases, with 21 bases sitting between them. CDR3 length: 15 amino acids. Germline CDR1 and CDR2: MNHNS and SASEGT. CDR3 residues: CAINLRAGAKETQYF. CDR3 nucleotide sequence: TGTGCCATAAACTTGCGGGCGGGGGCCAAAGAGACCCAGTACTTC.

This chain uses TRBV9 with TRBJ2-3; D possibly corresponds to TRBD1 (6 bases). Trimming removed 2 bases at V and 4 bases at J, with 8 bases between. CDR1 SGDLS and CDR2 YYNGEE come from the germline V gene. The CDR3 totals 13 residues. CDR3 loop: CASSVTGSDTQYF. The CDR3 nucleotides are TGTGCCAGCAGCGTCACAGGGTCAGATACGCAGTATTTT.

The V and J genes are TRBV21-1 and TRBJ2-7; whether TRBD2, the table's D call, matches the DNA was not checked. TRBV21-1 is a recognized pseudogene. This CDR3 spans 15 amino acids. CDR3 sequence reads: CASGLRDSFSYEQYF. The CDR3 DNA is TGTGCCAGCGGACTCCGGGACTCATTCTCCTACGAGCAGTACTTC.

The chain employs TRBV30 and TRBJ1-1; maybe TRBD1 (6 bases). Germline assignment: CDR1 GTSNPN and CDR2 SVGIG (reference sequence). There are 13 residues in the CDR3. Deletions cut 3 bases from V and 3 bases from J, with 11 bases between. The CDR3 loop is CAWSGTKDTEAFF. As DNA, the CDR3 is TGTGCCTGGAGCGGGACAAAGGACACTGAAGCTTTCTTT. The variable domain in full, completed from reference TRBV30 and TRBJ1-1, reads SQTIHQWPATLVQPVGSPLSLECTVEGTSNPNLYWYRQAAGRGLQLLFYSVGIGQISSEVPQNLSASRPQDRQFILSSKKLLLSDSGFYLCAWSGTKDTEAFFGQGTRLTVV.

The chain employs TRBV27 and TRBJ2-7; the D gene is possibly TRBD1 (6 bases). With 5 bases removed from V and 0 bases from J, the gap between germline ends came to 20 bases. The germline gives CDR1 MNHEY, CDR2 SMNVEV (reference sequence). CDR3 length equals 17 residues. The CDR3: CASSPRPIGQHSYEQYF. The CDR3 DNA follows: TGTGCCAGCAGTCCCCGCCCAATAGGACAGCACTCCTACGAGCAGTACTTC.

The rearrangement links TRBV5-1 to TRBJ2-7, with 10 bases that match TRBD2. The germline V gene has CDR1 SGHRS and CDR2 YFSETQ. The CDR3 sequence is 16 residues long. After removal of 5 bases from V and 4 bases from J, the junction contained 12 bases not matched to a gene. The CDR3 coding sequence is TGCGCCAGCAGTGAGACAAGCGGGAGGGCCGGTTACGAGCAGTACTTC. Translation: CASSETSGRAGYEQYF.

The chain joins TRBV15 to TRBJ1-5; 8 bases agree with TRBD1. With V trimmed by 8 bases and J by 6 bases, 3 bases remained unmatched. There are 12 residues in the CDR3. Germline CDR1 LNHNV, CDR2 YYDKDF (reference sequence). CDR3 sequence: CATSQGGQPQHF. The DNA of the CDR3 is TGTGCCACCTCACAGGGGGGTCAGCCCCAGCATTTT.

The chain employs TRBV29-1 and TRBJ2-7; the match to TRBD1 covers 7 bases. This CDR3 is built from 16 residues. The germline CDR1 and CDR2 sequences are SQVTM and ANQGSEA. V dropped 4 bases and J dropped 3; count of bases not matched to a gene: 15. The CDR3 sequence: CSVAEARQGPLYEQYF. CDR3 DNA: TGCAGCGTTGCGGAGGCCCGACAGGGCCCCCTCTACGAGCAGTACTTC.